The 4 T cell receptor beta chains below all came from one sample that was sequenced in a study of memory CD4+ T cells and cytomegalovirus serostatus. Only in-frame clones appear in the TCRdb table, and some are missing; sequencing was by immunoSEQ multiplex PCR. Of 60,000 to 70,000 clones in the sample, 60% to 85% are singletons; the top ten hold about 4.5%. The sort gate was single viable CD3+CD4+CD8-CD45RO+ cells for memory CD4+ T cells. Sequences were obtained from memory CD4+ T cells from blood. Every receptor here comes from an adult in good health and CMV-seropositive.

The chain is built from TRBV2 and TRBJ1-1; no firm D call. The CDR3 is made up of 15 amino acids. V was pared by 7 bases and J by 0 bases, with 15 bases between. Germline CDR1 SNHLY, CDR2 FYNNEI. The CDR3 sequence is CASTQRELMNTEAFF. DNA for the CDR3: TGTGCCAGCACCCAAAGGGAGCTCATGAACACTGAAGCTTTCTTT.

The rearrangement joins TRBV27 to TRBJ1-1, with no clear D. V lost 5 bases to trimming and J lost 5 bases, with 18 bases between them. Germline V CDR1 and CDR2: MNHEY, SMNVEV (reference sequence). This CDR3 is 15 amino acids long. The CDR3 DNA sequence: TGTGCCAGCAGTGCTCCGAGCGAGGGTTCGACTGAAGCTTTCTTT. Encoded protein: CASSAPSEGSTEAFF.

The chain joins TRBV2 to TRBJ2-5; D unclear. The germline gives CDR1 SNHLY, CDR2 FYNNEI. CDR3 size: 14 residues. Trimming removed 3 bases from V and 1 base from J, with 9 bases in between. This chain's CDR3 is CASSEDRLQETQYF. The CDR3 nucleotides read TGTGCCAGCAGTGAGGATCGACTCCAAGAGACCCAGTACTTC.

Points on this clone: The same CDR3 is also encoded by other DNA sequences in this sample. The chain carries TRBV15 and TRBJ1-1; 9 bases fit TRBD1. Trimming at V came to 3 bases and at J to 5 bases, leaving 4 bases not matched to a gene. CDR3 length equals 14 residues. Germline V gene data show CDR1 as LNHNV and CDR2 as YYDKDF (reference sequence). This CDR3 reads CATSSDRGGTEAFF. The CDR3 nucleotides read TGTGCCACCAGCAGCGACAGGGGGGGGACTGAAGCTTTCTTT.